This T cell receptor (beta chain) comes out of a study of cytomegalovirus exposure and HLA in healthy donors. Overall study context: Among around 180 million T cells, an earlier analysis found roughly 110 million unique TCR beta sequences.

CDR1 SSHAT and CDR2 FNYEAQ come from the germline V gene (reference sequence). The V end was cut by 5 bases, the J end by 6 bases, with 17 bases between. The CDR3 runs to 15 residues. PCR employed 60 Vbeta and 13 Jbeta primers. Data came from immunoSEQ multiplex PCR; TCRdb stores just in-frame clones and leaves some out. This table holds about 130,000 clones, roughly 15% found once. The rearrangement links TRBV7-7 to TRBJ2-1; the D is unclear. The source of this sequence is a female donor in good health and CMV-seropositive. Sequencing used PBMCs. As DNA, the CDR3 is TGTGCCAGCAGCCCAGCACTTAGCAGCCTCAATGAGCAGTTCTTC. Its protein is CASSPALSSLNEQFF.